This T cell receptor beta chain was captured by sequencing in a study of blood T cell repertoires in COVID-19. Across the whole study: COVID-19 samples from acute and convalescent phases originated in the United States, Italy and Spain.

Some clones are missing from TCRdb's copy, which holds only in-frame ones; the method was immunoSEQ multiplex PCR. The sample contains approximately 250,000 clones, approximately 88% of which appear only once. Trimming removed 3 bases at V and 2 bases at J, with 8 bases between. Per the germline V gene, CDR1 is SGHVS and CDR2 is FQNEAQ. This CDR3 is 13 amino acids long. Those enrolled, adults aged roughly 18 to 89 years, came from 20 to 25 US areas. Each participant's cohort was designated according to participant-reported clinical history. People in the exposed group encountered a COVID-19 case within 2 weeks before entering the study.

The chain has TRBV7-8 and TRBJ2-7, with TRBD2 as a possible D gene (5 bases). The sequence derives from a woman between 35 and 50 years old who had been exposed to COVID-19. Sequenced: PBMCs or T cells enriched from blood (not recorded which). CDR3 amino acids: CASSFTGTYEQYF. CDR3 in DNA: TGTGCCAGCAGCTTCACCGGGACCTACGAGCAGTACTTC.